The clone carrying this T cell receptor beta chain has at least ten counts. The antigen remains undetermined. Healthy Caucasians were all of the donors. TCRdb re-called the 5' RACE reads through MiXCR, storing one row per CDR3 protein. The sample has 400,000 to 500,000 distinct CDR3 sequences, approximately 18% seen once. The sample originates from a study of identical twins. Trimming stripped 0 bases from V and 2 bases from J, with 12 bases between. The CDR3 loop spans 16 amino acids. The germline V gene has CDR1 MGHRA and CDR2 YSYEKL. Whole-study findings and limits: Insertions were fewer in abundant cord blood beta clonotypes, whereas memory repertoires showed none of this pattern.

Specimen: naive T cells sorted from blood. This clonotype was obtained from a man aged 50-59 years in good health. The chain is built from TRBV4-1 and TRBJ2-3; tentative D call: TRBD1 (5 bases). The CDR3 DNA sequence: TGCGCCAGCAGCCAAGATACAGGATCGAACACAGATACGCAGTATTTT. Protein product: CASSQDTGSNTDTQYF.